This TCR beta chain was recovered during a study of tumor-infiltrating lymphocytes in oesophageal squamous cell carcinoma. TCRdb itself ran the PCR reads through MiXCR, one entry per CDR3 protein. The sample lists about 15,000 distinct CDR3 sequences, roughly 54% occurring once. This clonotype was counted at least ten times. The germline gives CDR1 SGDLS, CDR2 YYNGEE. This CDR3 has 12 amino acids. V shed 4 bases and J shed 5 bases, with 10 bases lying between them. V usage is TRBV9 and J usage is TRBJ2-7, with D perhaps TRBD2 (6 bases). Sequencing was carried out using esophageal tumor tissue. The TCR was taken from a female donor with esophageal squamous cell carcinoma. CDR3 sequence: CASSSRLDEQYF. The CDR3 DNA reads as TGTGCCAGCAGCTCCCGACTAGACGAGCAGTACTTC.